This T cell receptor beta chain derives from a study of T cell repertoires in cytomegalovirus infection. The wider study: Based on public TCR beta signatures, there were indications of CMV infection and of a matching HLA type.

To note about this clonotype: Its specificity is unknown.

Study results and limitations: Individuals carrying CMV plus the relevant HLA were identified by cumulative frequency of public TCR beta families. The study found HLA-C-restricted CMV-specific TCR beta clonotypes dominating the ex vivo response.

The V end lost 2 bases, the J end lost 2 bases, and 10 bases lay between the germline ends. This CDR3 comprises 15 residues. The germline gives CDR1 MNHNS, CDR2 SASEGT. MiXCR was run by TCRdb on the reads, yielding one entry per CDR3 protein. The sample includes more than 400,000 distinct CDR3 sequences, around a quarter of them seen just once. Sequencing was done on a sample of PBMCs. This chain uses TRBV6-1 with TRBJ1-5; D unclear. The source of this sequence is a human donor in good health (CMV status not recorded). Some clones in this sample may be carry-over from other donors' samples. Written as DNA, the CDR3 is TGTGCCAGCAGTGAATCGGGAAAGGGCAATCAGCCCCAGCATTTT. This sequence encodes CASSESGKGNQPQHF.